This record concerns one T cell receptor (beta chain) sequence. The antigen it recognizes is unknown. Within one base of it there is no much larger clone, and no base qualities were kept. TCRbeta CDR3 regions were amplified from genomic DNA by means of the immunoSEQ Assay, a bias-controlled multiplex PCR. As for the authors' bioinformatics: Nucleated cell counts per sample were estimated from amplification of reference gene primers within the assay. To quantify the absolute abundance of each unique TCRbeta CDR3 rearrangement, sequence reads were collapsed and filtered. Productive Simpson clonality was computed per sample as the square root of Simpson's diversity index over productive rearrangements. Entries here come from immuneACCESS through TCRdb and include only in-frame sequences with V and J called. Some clones fail to appear in such tables; in the studies checked, an unresolved V gene covers under half of the shortfall, and the cause of the remainder is unknown. From that table come the V and J calls and clone size; the DNA was used to work out D and trimming. The sample has some 100,000 clones on record, roughly 90% of them singletons. 3% to 4% of the sample rests with the top ten.

These data belong to a study of blood T cell repertoires in COVID-19 (dated by TCRdb to 2019 to 2021). For the wider study: Samples from collaborators originated in the United States, Italy and Spain and spanned both the acute and convalescent phases of COVID-19. Samples were obtained from the ongoing ImmuneRACE study (first 160 participants) and from over a thousand subjects provided by 6 global collaborators. Subjects who had been exposed to COVID-19, were actively infected with it, or had recovered from it provided the deeply sampled blood TCRbeta repertoires that made up the dataset. HLA class I and class II types, where available, came from metadata supplied by the sample provider rather than from assay-based typing. The material from the prospective study consisted of cDNA or gDNA derived from T cells, B-cell-depleted T cells, or PBMCs. Nearly every sample came with metadata listing a de-identified subject ID, COVID-19 status, age in years and sex. The repertoires were made available in a free public database intended to serve as a resource for research on the immune response to SARS-CoV-2. The research as a whole found: The amount of clinical and demographic metadata varied by source and participant and was provided uncurated.

Sequences KGHDR (CDR1) and SFDVKD (CDR2) are obtained from the germline V gene. V is cut by 3 bases and J by 2 bases, and the space between the germline ends is 18 bases. There are 17 amino acids in the CDR3, from cysteine to phenylalanine inclusive. Left in the record is the CDR3 DNA by itself, 51 bases read in frame from the first base. Each collaborating institution followed its own protocols to collect whole blood in K2EDTA tubes. For TCRbeta analysis, collaborator samples were shipped as frozen whole blood, as isolated PBMCs, or as DNA extracted from either sample type. The receptor chain draws on TRBV24-1 and TRBJ2-5; the best D guess is TRBD2, with 7 bases matching. The TCR was taken from a woman in her seventies with acute or convalescent COVID-19. The sample comprised peripheral blood. Here is the DNA: TGTGCCACCAGTGATCCCTGGGGGAGGGGGACTCAAGAGACCCAGTACTTC. This translates into CATSDPWGRGTQETQYF.